The 17 T cell receptor beta chains listed next were all sequenced from one sample in a study of blood T cell repertoires in COVID-19. Produced via immunoSEQ multiplex PCR; TCRdb's table is partial and in-frame only. The table has some 260,000 clones, approximately 89% seen once. Material for sequencing was peripheral blood. These receptors originate from a woman between 65 and 79 years old with COVID-19, enrolled during active disease.

V usage is TRBV9 and J usage is TRBJ1-5; no reliable D call. This CDR3 is built from 15 residues. Germline loops: CDR1 SGDLS, CDR2 YYNGEE. V dropped 0 bases and J dropped 0 bases, with 7 bases sitting between them. This chain's CDR3 is CASSVDSNSNQPQHF. The CDR3 region has the DNA TGTGCCAGCAGCGTAGACAGCAATAGCAATCAGCCCCAGCATTTT.

The genes are TRBV3-1 (or the pseudogene TRBV3-2) and TRBJ1-2, with 9 bases fitting TRBD1. V lost 3 bases, J lost 4 bases, and 3 bases stayed unmatched. Germline V CDR1 and CDR2: LGHDT, YNNKEL (reference sequence). The length of the CDR3 is 14 residues. The DNA of the CDR3 is TGTGCCAGCAGCCATGGACAGGGGAGCTATGGCTACACCTTC. Residues: CASSHGQGSYGYTF.

The V gene is TRBV3-1 (or the pseudogene TRBV3-2), the J gene TRBJ2-1, with TRBD2 matching 9 bases. V lost 0 bases to trimming and J lost 6 bases; unmatched junction nucleotides: 12. The CDR3 loop spans 18 amino acids. Germline V gene lookup returns CDR1 LGHDT and CDR2 YNNKEL (reference sequence). CDR3 DNA sequence: TGTGCCAGCAGCCAAGATTTGGGCGGGAGGGCCCCAGTCAATGAGCAGTTCTTC. Amino acid sequence: CASSQDLGGRAPVNEQFF.

This clone was counted a single time. The chain combines TRBV19 with TRBJ1-2, with D unresolved. Looked up from germline, CDR1 is LNHDA and CDR2 is SQIVND (reference sequence). The V end lost 7 bases, the J end lost 2 bases, and 5 bases lay between the germline ends. The CDR3 has 11 residues. The CDR3 sequence: CASTQNYGYTF. The CDR3 coding sequence is TGTGCCAGTACTCAGAACTATGGCTACACCTTC.

The chain is built from TRBV27 and TRBJ1-2; D ambiguous. Trimming took 3 bases from V and 8 from J, leaving 10 bases between them. Germline CDR1 is MNHEY and CDR2 is SMNVEV (reference sequence). The CDR3 is 12 amino acids. The CDR3 nucleotides read TGTGCCAGCAGTTTGGCAGGCTTCGGCTACACCTTC. Translated: CASSLAGFGYTF.

The J gene is TRBJ2-1, the V gene TRBV28; TRBD2 matches 11 bases. There are 24 residues in the CDR3. V was pared by 3 bases and J by 8 bases, with 33 bases of the junction left unmatched. In germline, CDR1 is MDHEN, CDR2 SYDVKM. CDR3 loop: CASSFGGGLGALAGVPWSPYEQFF. The CDR3, as DNA: TGTGCCAGCAGTTTTGGGGGGGGACTGGGGGCACTAGCGGGAGTCCCCTGGAGCCCCTATGAGCAGTTCTTC.

The CDR3 here is CASSQEGAGVLYGYTF. For the CDR3, the DNA is TGTGCCAGCAGCCAAGAAGGGGCAGGAGTGCTCTATGGCTACACCTTC. The chain combines TRBV3-1 (or the pseudogene TRBV3-2) with TRBJ1-2; D might be TRBD1 (5 bases). From germline, CDR1 is LGHDT and CDR2 YNNKEL (reference sequence). Trimming pared 0 bases from V and 4 bases from J, leaving 15 bases between. CDR3 size: 16 residues.

The gene calls are TRBV5-1 and TRBJ2-1, with D uncertain. The germline V and J ends were trimmed by 1 base and 5 bases, with 16 bases remaining between them. Germline assignment: CDR1 SGHRS and CDR2 YFSETQ. The CDR3 contains 16 residues. CDR3 DNA sequence: TGCGCCAGCAGCTTGCCAGCCAGCGACTCTGACAATGAGCAGTTCTTC. Translated, it gives CASSLPASDSDNEQFF.

V usage is TRBV18 and J usage is TRBJ1-3; weak D call: TRBD1 (6 bases). CDR3 length equals 15 residues. CDR1 and CDR2 from the germline V gene are KGHSH and LQKENI. Trimming took off 3 bases at V and 0 bases at J, with 9 bases between the two ends. The CDR3 DNA reads as TGTGCCAGCTCACCTACAGGGTCCTCTGGAAACACCATATATTTT. Protein: CASSPTGSSGNTIYF.

J is TRBJ2-5 and V is TRBV11-1; D is unresolved. In germline, CDR1 is SGHAT, CDR2 FQDESV (reference sequence). This CDR3 is 11 amino acids long. Deletions cut 5 bases from V and 2 bases from J, with 3 bases between. The CDR3 reads CASSQQETQYF. The CDR3 nucleotides read TGTGCCAGCAGCCAACAAGAGACCCAGTACTTC. Drawing the rest from reference TRBV11-1 and TRBJ2-5, the complete variable domain is EAEVAQSPRYKITEKSQAVAFWCDPISGHATLYWYRQILGQGPELLVQFQDESVVDDSQLPKDRFSAERLKGVDSTLKIQPAELGDSAMYLCASSQQETQYFGPGTRLLVL.

This chain links TRBV7-9 with TRBJ1-2; no clear D gene. The germline CDR1 and CDR2 sequences are SEHNR and FQNEAQ (reference sequence). The CDR3 spans 14 residues. The V gene lost 6 bases and the J gene lost 3 bases, with 14 bases spanning the gap. The DNA for the CDR3 is TGTGCCAGCAGGGAGTTTGAGGGAGACTATGGCTACACCTTC. It encodes CASREFEGDYGYTF.

This chain links TRBV6-6 with TRBJ2-7, with 11 bases aligning to TRBD2. The ends lost 6 bases at V and 3 bases at J; junction bases unmatched: 10. CDR1 is MNHNY and CDR2 is SVGAGI in the germline V gene (reference sequence). The CDR3 runs 16 residues. The CDR3 protein is CASSPSLAGVVYEQYF. CDR3 bases: TGTGCCAGCAGCCCATCACTAGCGGGAGTGGTCTACGAGCAGTACTTC.

This chain links TRBV6-1 with TRBJ2-5; 10 bases align to TRBD2. The ends lost 2 bases at V and 5 bases at J; junction bases unmatched: 5. Germline CDR1 and CDR2: MNHNS and SASEGT. This CDR3 region has 15 residues. The CDR3 spells CASSELGAGGETQYF. In DNA, the CDR3 is TGTGCCAGCAGTGAATTAGGAGCGGGAGGGGAGACCCAGTACTTC.

The chain has TRBV2 and TRBJ1-1, with D perhaps matching TRBD1 (5 bases). CDR1 SNHLY and CDR2 FYNNEI come from the germline V gene. V was cut by 6 bases and J by 5 bases, with 10 bases left in between. The CDR3 runs 12 residues. The CDR3 coding sequence is TGTGCCAGCAGGGGCAGGGTTACTGAAGCTTTCTTT. Its protein is CASRGRVTEAFF.

The chain couples TRBV5-1 to TRBJ1-2; D might be TRBD1 (6 bases). Trimming removed 4 bases from V and 7 bases from J, with 14 bases in between. The CDR3 is 13 amino acids. The germline gives CDR1 SGHRS, CDR2 YFSETQ. The CDR3 DNA is TGCGCCAGCAGCAGGACACAGGGACCTGGCTACACCTTC. Residues: CASSRTQGPGYTF.

The chain recombines TRBV7-9 with TRBJ1-2; TRBD1 is a possible D gene (5 bases). V was clipped by 2 bases and J by 0 bases, with 7 bases between them. CDR3 length equals 14 residues. CDR1 is SEHNR, CDR2 FQNEAQ, per germline (reference sequence). The chain's CDR3 is CASSLWTTNYGYTF. For the CDR3, the DNA is TGTGCCAGCAGCTTATGGACAACTAACTATGGCTACACCTTC.

The genes are TRBV19 and TRBJ1-5; D is possibly TRBD1 (6 bases). The V gene's germline CDR1 is LNHDA and CDR2 SQIVND (reference sequence). Trimming stripped 6 bases from V and 0 bases from J, with 15 bases between. This CDR3 has 16 amino acids. The CDR3 region has the DNA TGTGCCAGTAGGGCCGGGACACGGAATAGCAATCAGCCCCAGCATTTT. This sequence encodes CASRAGTRNSNQPQHF. The full variable domain, its missing parts supplied by reference TRBV19 and TRBJ1-5, is DGGITQSPKYLFRKEGQNVTLSCEQNLNHDAMYWYRQDPGQGLRLIYYSQIVNDFQKGDIAEGYSVSREKKESFPLTVTSAQKNPTAFYLCASRAGTRNSNQPQHFGDGTRLSIL.